This is a list of T cell receptor beta chains from one sample in a study of cytomegalovirus exposure and HLA in healthy donors. The protocol was immunoSEQ multiplex PCR, while the TCRdb copy is restricted to in-frame clones and leaves out a portion. Of 150,000 to 200,000 clones listed, roughly 85% are singletons. The sequencing sample was made of PBMCs. Source of these receptors: a man aged 50 to 60 in good health and CMV-seropositive. Each CDR3 is given with its conserved first and last residue. The order of the fields is D gene, clone size, J gene, V gene, CDR3 DNA, CDR3 protein. D genes are given only for firm matches. Not every row has a clone size; where given, it reads once, few, many or a size class.

d_gene: TRBD2
abundance: .
j_gene: TRBJ2-4
v_gene: TRBV19
CDR3nt: TGTGCCAGTAGTCCACTAGCGGGGGGCCGGGCGAACATTCAGTACTTC
CDR3aa: CASSPLAGGRANIQYF

d_gene: TRBD1
abundance: .
j_gene: TRBJ2-3
v_gene: TRBV5-1
CDR3nt: TGCGCCAGCAGCCCCGGGACAGGGAGTGGGTGGGCAGATACGCAGTATTTT
CDR3aa: CASSPGTGSGWADTQYF

d_gene: TRBD2
abundance: .
j_gene: TRBJ2-5
v_gene: TRBV7-9
CDR3nt: TGTGCCAGCAGCTTATCGTCTAGCGGGGGAAGAGAGACCCAGTACTTC
CDR3aa: CASSLSSSGGRETQYF

d_gene: .
abundance: .
j_gene: TRBJ1-4
v_gene: TRBV21-1
CDR3nt: TGTGCCAGCAGCTCCCAGGGGCCGGATGAAAAACTGTTTTTT
CDR3aa: CASSSQGPDEKLFF

d_gene: TRBD1
abundance: .
j_gene: TRBJ1-5
v_gene: TRBV28
CDR3nt: TGTGCCAGCAGTTTGCGGGACAGGGATGGTCAGCCCCAGCATTTT
CDR3aa: CASSLRDRDGQPQHF

d_gene: .
abundance: .
j_gene: TRBJ1-2
v_gene: TRBV6-6
CDR3nt: TGTGCCAGCAGTTACTCGTCCAGGGAAAAGAGTGGCTACACCTTC
CDR3aa: CASSYSSREKSGYTF

d_gene: TRBD2
abundance: few
j_gene: TRBJ2-1
v_gene: TRBV7-2
CDR3nt: TGTGCCAGCAGCTTATCTGCGGGGGGCAATTACAATGAGCAGTTCTTC
CDR3aa: CASSLSAGGNYNEQFF

d_gene: TRBD2
abundance: .
j_gene: TRBJ2-1
v_gene: TRBV9
CDR3nt: TGTGCCAGCAGCGCCAAAGCGGGGTCGGTCTACAATGAGCAGTTCTTC
CDR3aa: CASSAKAGSVYNEQFF

d_gene: TRBD2
abundance: once
j_gene: TRBJ2-2
v_gene: TRBV30
CDR3nt: TGTGCCTGGAGTGGAATCGGACTAGCGGGGGGCACCGGGGAGCTGTTTTTT
CDR3aa: CAWSGIGLAGGTGELFF

d_gene: .
abundance: once
j_gene: TRBJ1-4
v_gene: TRBV11-2
CDR3nt: TGTGCCAGCAGAACGCCCGGTGAAAAACTGTTTTTT
CDR3aa: CASRTPGEKLFF

d_gene: TRBD1
abundance: .
j_gene: TRBJ2-7
v_gene: TRBV4-2
CDR3nt: TGTGCCAGCGAAGGGGGCTCCTCCTACGAGCAGTACTTC
CDR3aa: CASEGGSSYEQYF

d_gene: TRBD1
abundance: .
j_gene: TRBJ1-4
v_gene: TRBV7-9
CDR3nt: TGTGCCAGCAGCTCAGCAGGGGGCTGGAATGAAAAACTGTTTTTT
CDR3aa: CASSSAGGWNEKLFF

d_gene: TRBD1
abundance: .
j_gene: TRBJ1-5
v_gene: TRBV19
CDR3nt: TGTGCCAGTAGTATACGGCAGGGGGCGAAGGTGCAGCCCCAGCATTTT
CDR3aa: CASSIRQGAKVQPQHF

d_gene: TRBD1
abundance: once
j_gene: TRBJ2-6
v_gene: TRBV28
CDR3nt: TGTGCCAGCGGGCTAGGGACAGGACCTTCTGGGGCCAACGTCCTGACTTTC
CDR3aa: CASGLGTGPSGANVLTF

d_gene: TRBD2
abundance: once
j_gene: TRBJ2-1
v_gene: TRBV10-3
CDR3nt: TGTGCCATCAGTCCGAACCGCGGGACTAGCGGGGGGAATGAGCAGTTCTTC
CDR3aa: CAISPNRGTSGGNEQFF

d_gene: TRBD1
abundance: .
j_gene: TRBJ1-6
v_gene: TRBV7-2
CDR3nt: TGTGCCAGCACCCAGTCCAGGGGGCGCCTTGGTTCACCCCTCCACTTT
CDR3aa: CASTQSRGRLGSPLHF

d_gene: .
abundance: .
j_gene: TRBJ1-6
v_gene: TRBV28
CDR3nt: TGTGCCAGCAGGGAGGGGCGGGGCGGGGGTTCACCCCTCCACTTT
CDR3aa: CASREGRGGGSPLHF

d_gene: TRBD1
abundance: .
j_gene: TRBJ2-5
v_gene: TRBV5-4
CDR3nt: TGTGCCAGCAGCTTGACGACAGGGAATGAGCAGTACTTC
CDR3aa: CASSLTTGNEQYF

d_gene: .
abundance: once
j_gene: TRBJ1-5
v_gene: TRBV6-1
CDR3nt: TGTGCCAGCAGTGCCATACGGTCGCCCCAGCATTTT
CDR3aa: CASSAIRSPQHF

d_gene: TRBD1
abundance: .
j_gene: TRBJ1-2
v_gene: TRBV4-2
CDR3nt: TGTGCCAGCAGTCCGGCCGGGACAGGGGATGATGGCTACACCTTC
CDR3aa: CASSPAGTGDDGYTF

d_gene: .
abundance: few
j_gene: TRBJ2-3
v_gene: TRBV7-2
CDR3nt: TGTGCCAGCAGCTCAGCCCCTAGCACAGATACGCAGTATTTT
CDR3aa: CASSSAPSTDTQYF

d_gene: .
abundance: .
j_gene: TRBJ1-1
v_gene: TRBV13
CDR3nt: TGTGCCAGCAGCTACCATCTACAGGGTTGGGAAGCTTTCTTT
CDR3aa: CASSYHLQGWEAFF

d_gene: TRBD1
abundance: .
j_gene: TRBJ2-2
v_gene: TRBV29-1
CDR3nt: TGCAGCACCCGACAGGGAATGTACACCGGGGAGCTGTTTTTT
CDR3aa: CSTRQGMYTGELFF

d_gene: .
abundance: .
j_gene: TRBJ1-5
v_gene: TRBV5-6
CDR3nt: TGTGCCAGCAGCGCTAACAATCAGCCCCAGCATTTT
CDR3aa: CASSANNQPQHF

d_gene: TRBD1
abundance: .
j_gene: TRBJ2-3
v_gene: TRBV7-9
CDR3nt: TGTGCCAGCAGAGGGACAGGGGATACGCAGTATTTT
CDR3aa: CASRGTGDTQYF

d_gene: .
abundance: .
j_gene: TRBJ1-4
v_gene: TRBV5-1
CDR3nt: TGCGCCAGCAGCTTAGGGGGGGGTCATGAAAAACTGTTTTTT
CDR3aa: CASSLGGGHEKLFF

d_gene: TRBD2
abundance: .
j_gene: TRBJ2-1
v_gene: TRBV19
CDR3nt: TGTGCCAGTAGTATTTCTAGCGGCCCCTACAATGAGCAGTTCTTC
CDR3aa: CASSISSGPYNEQFF

d_gene: .
abundance: few
j_gene: TRBJ1-1
v_gene: TRBV6-1
CDR3nt: TGTGCCAGCAGCTCAAACCGGGACAACGCTTTCTTT
CDR3aa: CASSSNRDNAFF

d_gene: .
abundance: .
j_gene: TRBJ1-5
v_gene: TRBV28
CDR3nt: TGTGCCAGCAGTAAAGACAGATTCAGCAATCAGCCCCAGCATTTT
CDR3aa: CASSKDRFSNQPQHF